Following are 15 T cell receptor beta chains from one sample sequenced in a study of blood T cell repertoires in COVID-19. The assay was immunoSEQ multiplex PCR, and TCRdb's table has in-frame clones only and misses some. The table includes around 30,000 clones, approximately 93% detected once. The sample comprised peripheral blood. The receptor source for this set is a human donor with active COVID-19. The donor label of this sample is uncertain.

This clone was seen a single time. The rearrangement uses TRBV7-8 and TRBJ1-4; 7 bases are shared with TRBD1. CDR1 and CDR2 (germline): SGHVS, FQNEAQ. The V segment lost 2 bases and the J segment 8 bases; nucleotides outside the gene matches: 2. This CDR3 contains 13 residues. The DNA for the CDR3 is TGTGCCAGCAGCTTAACAGGGGTGGAAAAACTGTTTTTT. This encodes CASSLTGVEKLFF. Full variable domain (missing parts from reference TRBV7-8 and TRBJ1-4): GAGVSQSPRYKVAKRGQDVALRCDPISGHVSLFWYQQALGQGPEFLTYFQNEAQLDKSGLPSDRFFAERPEGSVSTLKIQRTQQEDSAVYLCASSLTGVEKLFFGSGTQLSVL.

The V call is TRBV7-2, the J call TRBJ2-7; D remains ambiguous. The CDR3 has 12 amino acids. The V end lost 7 bases, the J end lost 2 bases, and 9 bases lay between the germline ends. Germline V gene data show CDR1 as SGHTA and CDR2 as FQGNSA. DNA for the CDR3: TGTGCCAGCATTTGGGCAGCCTACGAGCAGTACTTC. This codes for CASIWAAYEQYF.

CDR3 nucleotides: TGTGCCAGCATAGGACTAGCGGAACCTGCAGCTGAGCAGTTCTTC. Protein product: CASIGLAEPAAEQFF. The V call is TRBV6-5, the J call TRBJ2-1; 10 positions agree with TRBD2. Unmatched junction bases numbered 12, after V lost 7 bases and J lost 9 bases. Germline lookup yields CDR1 MNHEY and CDR2 SVGAGI. The CDR3 is 15 residues long.

The chain is built from TRBV4-1 and TRBJ2-3, with D possibly matching TRBD1 (5 bases). Trimming took 4 bases from V and 1 from J, leaving 15 bases between them. CDR3 length: 16 amino acids. From germline, CDR1 is MGHRA and CDR2 YSYEKL. CDR3 nucleotide sequence: TGCGCCAGCAGCCTCGGGCTGGACACAGGCACAGATACGCAGTATTTT. Residues: CASSLGLDTGTDTQYF.

The rearrangement uses TRBV11-2 and TRBJ1-1, with TRBD1 matching over 11 bases. This CDR3 comprises 16 residues. The V gene end was trimmed by 5 bases and the J gene end by 4 bases; junction bases not matched to a gene: 9. In germline, CDR1 is SGHAT, CDR2 FQNNGV. The CDR3 nucleotides read TGTGCCAGCAGCGGAACTTCCGGGACAGGGGGCACTGAAGCTTTCTTT. It encodes CASSGTSGTGGTEAFF.

This clone was recorded once. The V gene is TRBV6-2 or TRBV6-3, the J gene TRBJ2-7, with 12 bases aligning to TRBD1. The CDR3 extends over 16 amino acids. Unmatched junction bases numbered 6, after V lost 2 bases and J lost 4 bases. Germline V gene sequence: CDR1 MNHEY, CDR2 SVGEGT. The CDR3: CASSYQGTGGRYEQYF. In nucleotides, the CDR3 is TGTGCCAGCAGTTACCAGGGGACAGGGGGCAGGTACGAGCAGTACTTC.

The chain has TRBV19 and TRBJ2-3; 8 positions agree with TRBD2. V dropped 4 bases and J dropped 5; count of bases not matched to a gene: 11. There are 16 residues in the CDR3. Germline V gene sequence: CDR1 LNHDA, CDR2 SQIVND (reference sequence). The DNA for the CDR3 is TGTGCCAGTAGTAGCAATCACGGGAGGGAGGTAGATACGCAGTATTTT. Encoded protein: CASSSNHGREVDTQYF.

The genes are TRBV13 and TRBJ2-2; 15 nucleotides agree with TRBD2. The germline CDR1 and CDR2 sequences are PRHDT and FYEKMQ (reference sequence). V lost 5 bases to trimming and J lost 6 bases; unmatched junction nucleotides: 4. The CDR3 is 16 amino acids. The CDR3 DNA sequence: TGTGCCAGCAGCCCACGGACTAGCGGGAGGGCCGGGGAGCTGTTTTTT. It codes for CASSPRTSGRAGELFF.

V is TRBV27 and J is TRBJ2-7; 8 bases align to TRBD1. Per germline, CDR1 MNHEY and CDR2 SMNVEV (reference sequence). This CDR3 region has 19 residues. V lost 5 bases, J lost 2 bases, and 20 bases stayed unmatched. CDR3 coding DNA: TGTGCCAGCAGTGCCCCGACAGGGGCAGGGGGCCCCGGCCCCTACGAGCAGTACTTC. Amino acid sequence: CASSAPTGAGGPGPYEQYF.

The chain recombines TRBV7-2 with TRBJ2-1, with TRBD1 as a possible D gene (6 bases). Germline V gene lookup returns CDR1 SGHTA and CDR2 FQGNSA. V lost 5 bases to trimming and J lost 9 bases, with 14 bases between them. The CDR3 covers 13 residues. CDR3 region: CASSQGPNREQFF. CDR3 coding DNA: TGTGCCAGCAGCCAGGGGCCCAACCGTGAGCAGTTCTTC.

The genes are TRBV19 and TRBJ2-7; a possible D gene is TRBD1 (6 bases). CDR1 and CDR2 from the germline V gene are LNHDA and SQIVND (reference sequence). The germline V and J ends were trimmed by 5 bases and 2 bases, with 13 bases remaining between them. There are 14 residues in the CDR3. CDR3 DNA sequence: TGTGCCAGTAGTTCTGCAGGGGTTCCCTACGAGCAGTACTTC. It encodes CASSSAGVPYEQYF.

This clone was detected once. Mismatch with germline at one junction end may stem from a read error. The chain couples TRBV28 to TRBJ2-7; 9 bases agree with TRBD1. The germline V gene encodes CDR1 MDHEN and CDR2 SYDVKM. The CDR3 is 16 amino acids. The CDR3: CASSFTRDREGRGLDF. The CDR3 coding sequence is TGTGCCAGCAGTTTTACCCGGGACAGGGAGGGTAGGGGGCTGGACTTC.

This sequence joins TRBV5-6 and TRBJ2-3, with D tentatively TRBD1 (6 bases). Germline CDR1 reads SGHDT; CDR2 reads YYEEEE. This CDR3 region has 14 residues. With 4 bases removed from V and 6 bases from J, the gap between germline ends came to 15 bases. CDR3 region: CASSRTGNLDTQYF. The CDR3 nucleotides are TGTGCCAGCAGCCGCACAGGGAACTTGGATACGCAGTATTTT.

The J gene is TRBJ1-1, the V gene TRBV4-1; 7 nucleotides line up with TRBD1. The ends lost 2 bases at V and 1 base at J; junction bases unmatched: 4. Germline lookup yields CDR1 MGHRA and CDR2 YSYEKL. This CDR3 is built from 15 residues. The CDR3 is CASSQPDRANTEAFF. The CDR3 DNA is TGCGCCAGCAGCCAACCTGACAGGGCGAACACTGAAGCTTTCTTT.

This clone was observed a single time. The V and J genes are TRBV28 and TRBJ1-3; possible D gene TRBD1, 6 bases. Germline values: CDR1 MDHEN, CDR2 SYDVKM. This CDR3 comprises 17 residues. V lost 6 bases to trimming and J lost 2 bases, with 20 bases between them. The CDR3 spells CASSLGGAQRAGNTIYF. The CDR3 coding sequence is TGTGCCAGCAGCTTGGGGGGGGCGCAGCGTGCTGGAAACACCATATATTTT.